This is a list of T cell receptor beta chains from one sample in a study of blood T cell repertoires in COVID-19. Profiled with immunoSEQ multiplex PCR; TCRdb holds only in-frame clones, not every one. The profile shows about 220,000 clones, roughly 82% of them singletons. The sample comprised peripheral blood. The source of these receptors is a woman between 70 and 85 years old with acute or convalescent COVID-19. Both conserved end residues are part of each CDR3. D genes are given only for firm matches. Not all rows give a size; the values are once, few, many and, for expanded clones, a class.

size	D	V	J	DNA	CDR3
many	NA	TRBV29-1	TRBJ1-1	TGCAGCGTTGGGGACTCGAACACTGAAGCTTTCTTT	CSVGDSNTEAFF
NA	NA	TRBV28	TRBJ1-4	TGTGCCAGCATGGAAGGGGCAAGAGAAAAACTGTTTTTT	CASMEGAREKLFF
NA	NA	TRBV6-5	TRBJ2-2	TGTGCCAGCAGTTACGTAGGGGGAGAGACCGGGGAGCTGTTTTTT	CASSYVGGETGELFF
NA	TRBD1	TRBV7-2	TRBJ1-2	TGTGCCAGCAGCGATTCAACAGGGGCCGGAGGCTACACCTTC	CASSDSTGAGGYTF
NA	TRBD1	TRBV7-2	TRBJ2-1	TGTGCCAGCAGCCCTCGACAGGGTAACAATGAGCAGTTCTTC	CASSPRQGNNEQFF
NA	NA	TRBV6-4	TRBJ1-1	TGTGCCAGCTCAACAGAAATTGGCACTGAAGCTTTCTTT	CASSTEIGTEAFF
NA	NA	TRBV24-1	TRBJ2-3	TGTGCCACCAGTGATTTGCACGGTTATACGCAGTATTTT	CATSDLHGYTQYF
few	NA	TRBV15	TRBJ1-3	TGTGCCACCAGCGGCTCGCTGGTCTCTGGAAACACCATATATTTT	CATSGSLVSGNTIYF
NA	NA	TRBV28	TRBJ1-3	TGTGCCAGCAGTTTTACTCGCTCTGGAAACACCATATATTTT	CASSFTRSGNTIYF
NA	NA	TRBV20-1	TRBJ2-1	TGCAGTGCTAGTAGTCAGGGATACAATGAGCAGTTCTTC	CSASSQGYNEQFF
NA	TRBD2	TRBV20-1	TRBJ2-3	TGCAGTGCTAGTGTCTTGTTTGTCGGGGGGGCGCCAGATACGCAGTATTTT	CSASVLFVGGAPDTQYF